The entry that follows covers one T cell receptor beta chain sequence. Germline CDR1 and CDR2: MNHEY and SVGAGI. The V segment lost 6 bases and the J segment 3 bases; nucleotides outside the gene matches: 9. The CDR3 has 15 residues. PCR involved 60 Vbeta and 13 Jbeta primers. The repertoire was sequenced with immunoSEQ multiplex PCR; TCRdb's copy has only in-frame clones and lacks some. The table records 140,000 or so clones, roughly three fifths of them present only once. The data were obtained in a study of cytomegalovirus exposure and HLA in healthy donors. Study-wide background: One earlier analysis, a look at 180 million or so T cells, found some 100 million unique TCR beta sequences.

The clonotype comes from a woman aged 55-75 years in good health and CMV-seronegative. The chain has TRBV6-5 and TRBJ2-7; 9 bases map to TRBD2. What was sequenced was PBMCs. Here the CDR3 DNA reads TGTGCCAGCAGCTCAGGGGCTAGCGGGGTCTACGAGCAGTACTTC. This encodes CASSSGASGVYEQYF.